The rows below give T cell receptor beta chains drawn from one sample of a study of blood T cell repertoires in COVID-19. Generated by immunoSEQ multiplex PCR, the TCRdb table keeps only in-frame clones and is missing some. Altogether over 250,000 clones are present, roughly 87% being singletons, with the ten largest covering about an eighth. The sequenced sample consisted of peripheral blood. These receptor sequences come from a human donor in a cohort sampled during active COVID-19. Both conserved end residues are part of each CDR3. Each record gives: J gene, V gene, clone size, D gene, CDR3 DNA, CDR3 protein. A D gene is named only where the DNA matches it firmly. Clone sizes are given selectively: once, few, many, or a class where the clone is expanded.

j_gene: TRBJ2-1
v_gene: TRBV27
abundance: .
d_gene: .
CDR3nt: TGTGCCAGCAGTTTAATTGGTGGAGCCGGTGAGCAGTTCTTC
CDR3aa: CASSLIGGAGEQFF

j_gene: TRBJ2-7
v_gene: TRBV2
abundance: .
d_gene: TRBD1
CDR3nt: TGTGCCAGCAGTGCACAGGGGATCGAGCAGTACTTC
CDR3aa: CASSAQGIEQYF

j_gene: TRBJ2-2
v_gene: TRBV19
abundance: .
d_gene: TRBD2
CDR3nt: TGTGCCAGTAGTATCGCTAGCGGGAGTACTACCGGGGAGCTGTTTTTT
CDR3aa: CASSIASGSTTGELFF

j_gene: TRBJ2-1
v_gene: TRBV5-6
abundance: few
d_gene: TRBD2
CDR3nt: TGTGCCAGCAGCTTGTCGCTAGCGGTTCCCGGGTTCTTC
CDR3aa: CASSLSLAVPGFF

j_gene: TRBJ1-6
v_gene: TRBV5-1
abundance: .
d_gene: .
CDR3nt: TGCGCCAGCAGCTTGTCTCCAGTTAATTCACCCCTCCACTTT
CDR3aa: CASSLSPVNSPLHF

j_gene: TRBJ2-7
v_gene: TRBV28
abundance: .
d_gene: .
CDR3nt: TGTGCCAGCAGTTCTAGTCGGCAGTACTTC
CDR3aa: CASSSSRQYF

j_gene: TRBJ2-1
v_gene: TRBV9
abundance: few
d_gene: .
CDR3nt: TGTGCCAGCAGCGTAGGTCGTAATGAGCAGTTCTTC
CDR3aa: CASSVGRNEQFF

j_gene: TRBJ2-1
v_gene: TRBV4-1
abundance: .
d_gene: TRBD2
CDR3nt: TGCGCCAGCAGCCAAGCCCTCGGGACTACCAACAATAAGCAGTTCTTC
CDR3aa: CASSQALGTTNNKQFF

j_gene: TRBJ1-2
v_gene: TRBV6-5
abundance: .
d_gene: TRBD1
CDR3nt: TGTGCCAGCAGTTACACCGACAGGGATGGCTACACCTTC
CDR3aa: CASSYTDRDGYTF

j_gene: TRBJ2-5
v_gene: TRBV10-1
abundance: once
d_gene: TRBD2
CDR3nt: TGCGCCAGCAGTGAGACGGGACTAGCCAGCAGAGAGACCCAGTACTTC
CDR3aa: CASSETGLASRETQYF

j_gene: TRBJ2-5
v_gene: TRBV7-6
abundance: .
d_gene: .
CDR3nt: TGTGCCAGCAGCCCGCTAGGTGGCTCTTCGGGAGAGACCCAGTACTTC
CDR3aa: CASSPLGGSSGETQYF

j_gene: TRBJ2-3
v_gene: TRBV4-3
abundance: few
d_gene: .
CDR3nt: TGCGCCAGCAGCCAAGGGGCATGGGAGTTAGATACGCAGTATTTT
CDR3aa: CASSQGAWELDTQYF

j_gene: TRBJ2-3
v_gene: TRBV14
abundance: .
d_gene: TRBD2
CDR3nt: TGTGCCAGCAGCCCCCCGCTAGCGGGTCCGGTAGATACGCAGTATTTT
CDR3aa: CASSPPLAGPVDTQYF

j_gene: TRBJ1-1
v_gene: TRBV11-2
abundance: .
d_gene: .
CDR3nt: TGTGCCAGCAGCTTATCATCCCGTGGGCACACTGAAGCTTTCTTT
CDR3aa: CASSLSSRGHTEAFF

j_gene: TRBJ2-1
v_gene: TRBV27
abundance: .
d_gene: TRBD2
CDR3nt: TGTGCCATCCACCCTAGCGGGAGCGCTCTCTACAATGAGCAGTTCTTC
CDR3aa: CAIHPSGSALYNEQFF

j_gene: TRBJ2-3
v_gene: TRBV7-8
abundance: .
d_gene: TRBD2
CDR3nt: TGTGCCAGCAGCTTAAGAGTGACTAGCGGGCTCGATACGCAGTATTTT
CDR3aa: CASSLRVTSGLDTQYF

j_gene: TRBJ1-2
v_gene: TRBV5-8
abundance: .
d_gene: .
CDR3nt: TGTGCCAGCATCAGGGATAGGGTTGACTATGGCTACACCTTC
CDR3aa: CASIRDRVDYGYTF

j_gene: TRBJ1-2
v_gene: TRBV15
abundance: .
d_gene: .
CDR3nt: TGTGCCACCAGCAGAGATCCCCAGTCAACCTATGGCTACACCTTC
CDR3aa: CATSRDPQSTYGYTF

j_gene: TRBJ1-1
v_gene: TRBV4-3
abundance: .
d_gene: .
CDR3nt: TGCGCCAGCAGCCTTACCCGGGGGGCAACTGAAGCTTTCTTT
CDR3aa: CASSLTRGATEAFF

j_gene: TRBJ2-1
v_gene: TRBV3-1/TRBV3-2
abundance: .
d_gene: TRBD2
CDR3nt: TGTGCCAGCAGCCCCTTAAAGAGCGGGGGGTACAATGAGCAGTTCTTC
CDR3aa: CASSPLKSGGYNEQFF

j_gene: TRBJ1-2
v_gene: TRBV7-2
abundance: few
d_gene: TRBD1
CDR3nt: TGTGCCAGCAGCTCAAGGGCCCCGGACAGGTCGGACTATGGCTACACCTTC
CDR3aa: CASSSRAPDRSDYGYTF

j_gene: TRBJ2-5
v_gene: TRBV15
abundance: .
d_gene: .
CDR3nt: TGTGCCACCAGCAGAGATATAGCTATTAGGTTCTTGGGGGCAGAGACCCAGTACTTC
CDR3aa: CATSRDIAIRFLGAETQYF

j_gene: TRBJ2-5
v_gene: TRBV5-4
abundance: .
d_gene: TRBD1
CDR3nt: TGTGCCAGCAGTCCTGACAGGGCCACAGTGGAAACCCAGTACTTC
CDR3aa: CASSPDRATVETQYF

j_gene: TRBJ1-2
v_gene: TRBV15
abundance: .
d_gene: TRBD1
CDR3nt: TGTGCCACCAGCATTAGTAGGACAGGGGCATATGGCTACACCTTC
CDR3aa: CATSISRTGAYGYTF

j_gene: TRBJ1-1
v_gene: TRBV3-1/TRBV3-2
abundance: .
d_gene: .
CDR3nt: TGTGCCAGCAGCCAAGAAGGCACAGGCGCTGAAGCTTTCTTT
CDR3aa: CASSQEGTGAEAFF